This TCR beta chain was captured by sequencing in a study of T-cell reconstitution after alpha-beta-depleted transplantation in children. This clonotype was seen at least ten times. It was with unique molecular identifiers that the TCRbeta library was prepared. TCRdb processed the PCR reads anew with MiXCR; each CDR3 protein has one entry. Among 200,000 to 300,000 distinct CDR3 sequences, around 12% were seen once, and the ten largest hold 2.6%. Germline CDR1 is SGHRS and CDR2 is YFSETQ. V was clipped by 1 base and J by 6 bases, with 10 bases between them. This CDR3 has 14 amino acids. The specimen comprised PBMCs from the stem cell graft donor, sampled from the stem cell graft. This sequence joins TRBV5-1 and TRBJ2-2; D uncertain. The origin of this receptor is a human donor who donated a stem cell graft to a child with acute lymphoblastic leukemia. The CDR3 region is CASSLTLPSGELFF. For the CDR3, the DNA is TGCGCCAGCAGCTTGACCCTACCTTCCGGGGAGCTGTTTTTT.